The 10 T cell receptor beta chains below come from one sample, sequenced in a study of blood T cell repertoires in COVID-19. Profiled with immunoSEQ multiplex PCR; TCRdb holds only in-frame clones, not every one. The sample consists of under 200,000 clones, around 90% of them appearing once. Sequencing used peripheral blood. Receptors originate from a man over 45 with acute or convalescent COVID-19.

CDR3 residues: CASSWGGYGYTF. The CDR3 DNA reads as TGTGCCAGCAGCTGGGGAGGATATGGCTACACCTTC. J is TRBJ1-2 and V is TRBV5-8, with D uncertain. Looked up from germline, CDR1 is SGHTS and CDR2 is YDEGEE. The CDR3 consists of 12 residues. Trimming removed 3 bases from V and 5 bases from J, with 8 bases in between.

The chain recombines TRBV5-1 with TRBJ2-7; perhaps TRBD1 as D (6 bases). This CDR3 comprises 15 residues. Trimming cost V 4 bases and J 3 bases, with 17 bases left between them. The germline gives CDR1 SGHRS, CDR2 YFSETQ. CDR3 protein: CASSAIGGAGYEQYF. The DNA for the CDR3 is TGCGCCAGCAGCGCTATTGGGGGCGCGGGCTACGAGCAGTACTTC.

J is TRBJ2-7 and V is TRBV2, with 7 bases that match TRBD1. V lost 8 bases, J lost 5 bases, and 18 bases stayed unmatched. Germline V gene data show CDR1 as SNHLY and CDR2 as FYNNEI. This CDR3 has 16 residues. The CDR3 DNA follows: TGTGCCAGCCTTCAGGGGGATTTACTTGGGCTTCACGAGCAGTACTTC. Amino acid sequence: CASLQGDLLGLHEQYF.

The V gene is TRBV28, the J gene TRBJ2-1, with unresolved D. This CDR3 spans 14 amino acids. Germline V gene data show CDR1 as MDHEN and CDR2 as SYDVKM. Trimming pared 3 bases from V and 3 bases from J, leaving 9 bases between. CDR3 protein: CASSFSGYYNEQFF. The CDR3 nucleotides are TGTGCCAGCAGTTTCTCCGGTTACTACAATGAGCAGTTCTTC. Based on the CDR3 plus reference TRBV28 and TRBJ2-1, the full variable domain is DVKVTQSSRYLVKRTGEKVFLECVQDMDHENMFWYRQDPGLGLRLIYFSYDVKMKEKGDIPEGYSVSREKKERFSLILESASTNQTSMYLCASSFSGYYNEQFFGPGTRLTVL.

The chain uses TRBV13 and TRBJ2-7, with TRBD2 as a possible D gene (7 bases). The CDR3 has 15 amino acids. Germline CDR1 and CDR2: PRHDT and FYEKMQ (reference sequence). Trimming left V 2 bases short and J 4 bases short, with 15 bases between. CDR3 sequence: CASSLNGGATYEQYF. The DNA of the CDR3 is TGTGCCAGCAGCTTAAATGGGGGGGCGACGTACGAGCAGTACTTC. The whole variable domain, remainder taken from reference TRBV13 and TRBJ2-7, is AAGVIQSPRHLIKEKRETATLKCYPIPRHDTVYWYQQGPGQDPQFLISFYEKMQSDKGSIPDRFSAQQFSDYHSELNMSSLELGDSALYFCASSLNGGATYEQYFGPGTRLTVT.

V gene TRBV24-1 combines with J gene TRBJ2-1, with D unclear. The CDR3 has 11 amino acids. CDR1 is KGHDR and CDR2 is SFDVKD in the germline V gene. Trimming cost V 5 bases and J 5 bases, with 3 bases left between them. CDR3 DNA: TGTGCCACCAGTGGCGACAATGAGCAGTTCTTC. Translated, it gives CATSGDNEQFF.

The chain uses TRBV7-9 and TRBJ2-3; TRBD1 matches 8 bases. The CDR3 is 16 amino acids. V shed 4 bases and J 3 bases; nucleotides not matched to a gene: 9. The germline gives CDR1 SEHNR, CDR2 FQNEAQ (reference sequence). In nucleotides, the CDR3 is TGTGCCAGCAGCTCAAGGACAGGGTATATGACAGATACGCAGTATTTT. This gives the protein CASSSRTGYMTDTQYF.

This clone came up many times. The gene calls are TRBV12-3 or TRBV12-4 and TRBJ1-2; D perhaps matches TRBD1 (5 bases). The V and J ends lost 7 bases and 9 bases respectively, with 18 bases between them. This CDR3 region has 13 residues. CDR3 coding DNA: TGTGCCAGCACCCGCAGGTTCAGGGATCGCTACACCTTC. As protein: CASTRRFRDRYTF.

V gene TRBV29-1 combines with J gene TRBJ2-1; the match to TRBD2 covers 8 bases. The junction had 9 bases not matched to a gene; V was cut back by 6 bases and J by 5 bases. Germline CDR1 is SQVTM and CDR2 is ANQGSEA. The CDR3 sequence is 14 residues long. CDR3 amino acids: CSVQAGVLDNEQFF. The CDR3 bases are TGCAGCGTGCAAGCGGGAGTACTCGACAATGAGCAGTTCTTC.

The genes are TRBV6-5 and TRBJ2-3, with a tentative D call TRBD2 (6 bases). CDR1 and CDR2 (germline): MNHEY, SVGAGI. This CDR3 is 15 amino acids long. With 8 bases removed from V and 3 bases from J, the gap between germline ends came to 18 bases. The CDR3 protein is CASPPTPGVTDTQYF. CDR3 nucleotide sequence: TGTGCCAGCCCCCCCACTCCGGGGGTTACAGATACGCAGTATTTT.